This T cell receptor (beta chain) stems from a study of T cell repertoires in cytomegalovirus infection. MiXCR, run by TCRdb on the reads, gives a single entry per CDR3 protein. The table lists tens of thousands of distinct CDR3 sequences, 3% to 4.5% of them singletons, with over 4.5% in the top ten. This clonotype was observed at least ten times. The CDR3 spans 15 residues. In germline, CDR1 is MNHNS, CDR2 SASEGT. V lost 3 bases, J lost 7 bases, and 18 bases lay in between. The receptor was isolated from a human donor in good health (CMV status not recorded). Some clones in this sample may be carry-over from other donors' samples. Source material: PBMCs. The chain recombines TRBV6-1 with TRBJ2-5; weak D call: TRBD1 (5 bases). CDR3 protein: CASSEGLDSRRTQYF. CDR3 nucleotides: TGTGCCAGCAGTGAGGGCCTCGACAGCCGAAGGACCCAGTACTTC.